This T cell receptor (beta chain) was captured in a study of response to subunit inactivated influenza vaccine. Notes on this clonotype: Its antigen remains unidentified.

Study outcomes and limitations: Authors suggested few new T cells are recruited by each seasonal influenza vaccination.

TCRdb processed the RT-PCR reads anew with MiXCR; each CDR3 protein has one entry. The sample lists around 480,000 distinct CDR3 sequences; 11% were seen once. Looked up from germline, CDR1 is MNHEY and CDR2 is SVGAGI. V was cut by 0 bases and J by 1 base, with 9 bases left in between. There are 15 residues in the CDR3. This receptor was identified in a man in his fifties who received an inactivated influenza vaccine. The chain is built from TRBV6-5 and TRBJ1-1; D gene unclear. Sequencing used PBMCs from blood, obtained roughly 6 weeks after vaccination. CDR3 DNA sequence: TGTGCCAGCAGTTACTCCCCTACGGGGAACACTGAAGCTTTCTTT. Translated, it gives CASSYSPTGNTEAFF.